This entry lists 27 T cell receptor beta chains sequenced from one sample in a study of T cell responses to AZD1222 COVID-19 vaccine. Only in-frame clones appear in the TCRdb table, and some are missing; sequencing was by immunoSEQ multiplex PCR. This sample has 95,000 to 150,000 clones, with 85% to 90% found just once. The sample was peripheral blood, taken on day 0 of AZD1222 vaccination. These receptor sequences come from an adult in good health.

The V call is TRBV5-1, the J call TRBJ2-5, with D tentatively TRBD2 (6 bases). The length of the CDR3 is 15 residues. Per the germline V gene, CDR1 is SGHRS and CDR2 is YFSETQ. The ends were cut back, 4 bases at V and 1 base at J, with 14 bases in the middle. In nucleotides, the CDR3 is TGCGCCAGCAGCGAAGGACGGGGAGGCCAAGAGACCCAGTACTTC. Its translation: CASSEGRGGQETQYF.

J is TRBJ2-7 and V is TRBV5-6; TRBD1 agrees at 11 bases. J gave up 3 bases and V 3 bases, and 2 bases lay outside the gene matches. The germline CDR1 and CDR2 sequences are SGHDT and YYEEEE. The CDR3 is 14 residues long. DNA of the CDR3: TGTGCCAGCAGCTCCGGGACAGGGGGCTACGAGCAGTACTTC. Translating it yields CASSSGTGGYEQYF.

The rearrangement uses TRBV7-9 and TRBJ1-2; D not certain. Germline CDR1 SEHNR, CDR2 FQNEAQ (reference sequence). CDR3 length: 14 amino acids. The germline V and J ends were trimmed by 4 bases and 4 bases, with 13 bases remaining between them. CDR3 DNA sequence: TGTGCCAGCAGCTCGGTCGTCCAGAGCTATGGCTACACCTTC. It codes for CASSSVVQSYGYTF.

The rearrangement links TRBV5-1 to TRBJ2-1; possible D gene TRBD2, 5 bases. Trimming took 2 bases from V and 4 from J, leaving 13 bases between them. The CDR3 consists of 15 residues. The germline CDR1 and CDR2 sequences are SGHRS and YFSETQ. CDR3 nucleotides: TGCGCCAGCAGCTTACCCTCCGGGGTGTACAATGAGCAGTTCTTC. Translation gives CASSLPSGVYNEQFF. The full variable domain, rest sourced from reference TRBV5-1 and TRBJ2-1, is KAGVTQTPRYLIKTRGQQVTLSCSPISGHRSVSWYQQTPGQGLQFLFEYFSETQRNKGNFPGRFSGRQFSNSRSEMNVSTLELGDSALYLCASSLPSGVYNEQFFGPGTRLTVL.

The CDR3 coding sequence is TGCGCCAGCAGCCCTAGTCCCGGGACAGGGTTCAATGAGCAGTTCTTC. Translated, it gives CASSPSPGTGFNEQFF. The chain recombines TRBV5-1 with TRBJ2-1, with 9 positions matching TRBD1. V shed 4 bases, J shed 6 bases, and the junction held 11 bases outside the gene matches. Looked up from germline, CDR1 is SGHRS and CDR2 is YFSETQ. The CDR3 contains 16 residues.

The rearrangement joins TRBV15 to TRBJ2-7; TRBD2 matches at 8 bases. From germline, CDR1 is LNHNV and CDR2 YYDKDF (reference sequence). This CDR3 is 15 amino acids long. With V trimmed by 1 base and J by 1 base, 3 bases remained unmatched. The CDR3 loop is CATSRGIAGSYEQYF. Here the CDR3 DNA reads TGTGCCACCAGCAGAGGGATAGCGGGATCCTACGAGCAGTACTTC.

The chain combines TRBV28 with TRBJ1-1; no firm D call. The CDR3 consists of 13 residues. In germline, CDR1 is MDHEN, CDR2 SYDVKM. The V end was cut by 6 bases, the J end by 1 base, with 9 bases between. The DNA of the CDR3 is TGTGCCAGCAGGTCGTCGGGGAACACTGAAGCTTTCTTT. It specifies CASRSSGNTEAFF.

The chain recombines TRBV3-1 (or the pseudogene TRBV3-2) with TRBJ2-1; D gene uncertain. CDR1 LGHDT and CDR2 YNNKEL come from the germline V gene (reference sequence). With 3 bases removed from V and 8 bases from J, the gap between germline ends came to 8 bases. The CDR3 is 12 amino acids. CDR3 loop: CASSHPPDEQFF. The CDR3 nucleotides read TGTGCCAGCAGCCACCCCCCCGATGAGCAGTTCTTC.

The CDR3 reads CASRPTSGKSARAYNEQFF. CDR3 nucleotide sequence: TGTGCCAGCAGACCGACTAGCGGAAAATCAGCACGGGCCTACAATGAGCAGTTCTTC. The chain joins TRBV2 to TRBJ2-1, with 9 bases fitting TRBD2. In germline, CDR1 is SNHLY, CDR2 FYNNEI. V shed 6 bases, J shed 2 bases, and the junction held 17 bases outside the gene matches. The CDR3 is made up of 19 amino acids.

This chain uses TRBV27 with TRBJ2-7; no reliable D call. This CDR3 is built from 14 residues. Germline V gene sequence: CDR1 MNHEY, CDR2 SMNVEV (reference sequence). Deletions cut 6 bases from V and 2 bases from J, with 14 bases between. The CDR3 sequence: CASSRGTVPYEQYF. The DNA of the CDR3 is TGTGCCAGCAGCCGAGGTACCGTCCCCTACGAGCAGTACTTC.

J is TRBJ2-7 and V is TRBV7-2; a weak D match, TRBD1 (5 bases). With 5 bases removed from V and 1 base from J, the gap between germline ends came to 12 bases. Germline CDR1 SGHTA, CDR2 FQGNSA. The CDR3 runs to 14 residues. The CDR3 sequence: CASSPGADSYEQYF. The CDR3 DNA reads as TGTGCCAGCAGCCCTGGGGCAGATTCCTACGAGCAGTACTTC.

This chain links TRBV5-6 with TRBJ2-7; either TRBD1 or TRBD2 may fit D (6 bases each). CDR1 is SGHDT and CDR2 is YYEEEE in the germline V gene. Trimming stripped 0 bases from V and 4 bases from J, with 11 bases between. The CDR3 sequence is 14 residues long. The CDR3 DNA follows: TGTGCCAGCAGCTTGGCCAGGAGGGGGTACGAGCAGTACTTC. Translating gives CASSLARRGYEQYF. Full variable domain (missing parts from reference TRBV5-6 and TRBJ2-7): DAGVTQSPTHLIKTRGQQVTLRCSPKSGHDTVSWYQQALGQGPQFIFQYYEEEERQRGNFPDRFSGHQFPNYSSELNVNALLLGDSALYLCASSLARRGYEQYFGPGTRLTVT.

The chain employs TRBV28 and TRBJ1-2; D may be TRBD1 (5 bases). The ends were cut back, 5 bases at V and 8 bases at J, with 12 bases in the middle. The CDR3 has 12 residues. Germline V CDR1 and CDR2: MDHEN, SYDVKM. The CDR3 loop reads CASSLTVGGYTF. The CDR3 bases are TGTGCCAGCAGTCTGACAGTCGGCGGCTACACCTTC.

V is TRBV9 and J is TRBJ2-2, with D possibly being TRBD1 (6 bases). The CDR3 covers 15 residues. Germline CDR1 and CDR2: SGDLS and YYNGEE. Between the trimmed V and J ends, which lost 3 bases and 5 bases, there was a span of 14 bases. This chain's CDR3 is CASSASGHITGELFF. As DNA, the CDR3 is TGTGCCAGCAGCGCCTCGGGACATATAACCGGGGAGCTGTTTTTT.

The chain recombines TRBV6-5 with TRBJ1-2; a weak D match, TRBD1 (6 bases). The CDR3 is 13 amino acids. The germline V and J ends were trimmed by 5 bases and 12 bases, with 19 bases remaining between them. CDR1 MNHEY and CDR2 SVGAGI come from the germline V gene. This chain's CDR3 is CASSQLLKRGNTF. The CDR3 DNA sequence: TGTGCCAGCAGTCAACTACTGAAGAGGGGGAACACCTTC.

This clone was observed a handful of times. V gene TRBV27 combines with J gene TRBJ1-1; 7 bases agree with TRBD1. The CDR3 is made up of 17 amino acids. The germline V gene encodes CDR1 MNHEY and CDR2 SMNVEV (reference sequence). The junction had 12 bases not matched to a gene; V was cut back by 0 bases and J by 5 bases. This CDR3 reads CASSLSYRDSKTTEAFF. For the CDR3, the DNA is TGTGCCAGCAGTTTATCGTATCGGGACAGCAAAACAACTGAAGCTTTCTTT.

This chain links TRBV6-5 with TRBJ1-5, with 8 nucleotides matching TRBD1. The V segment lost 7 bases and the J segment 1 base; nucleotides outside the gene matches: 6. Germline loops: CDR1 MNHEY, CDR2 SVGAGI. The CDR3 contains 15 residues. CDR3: CASKTRQGSNQPQHF. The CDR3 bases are TGTGCCAGCAAAACTCGACAGGGGAGCAATCAGCCCCAGCATTTT.

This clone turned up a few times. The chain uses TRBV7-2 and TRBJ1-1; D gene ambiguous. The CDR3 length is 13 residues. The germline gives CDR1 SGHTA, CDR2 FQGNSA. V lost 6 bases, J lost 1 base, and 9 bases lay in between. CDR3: CASSPTQNTEAFF. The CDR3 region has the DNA TGTGCCAGCAGTCCAACACAGAACACTGAAGCTTTCTTT.

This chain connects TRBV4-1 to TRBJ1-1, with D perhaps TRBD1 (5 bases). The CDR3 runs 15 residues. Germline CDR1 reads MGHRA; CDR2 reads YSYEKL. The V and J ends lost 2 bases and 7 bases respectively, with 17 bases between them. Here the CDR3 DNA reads TGCGCCAGCAGCCAAACTCTGGGGGGTTACCATGAAGCTTTCTTT. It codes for CASSQTLGGYHEAFF.

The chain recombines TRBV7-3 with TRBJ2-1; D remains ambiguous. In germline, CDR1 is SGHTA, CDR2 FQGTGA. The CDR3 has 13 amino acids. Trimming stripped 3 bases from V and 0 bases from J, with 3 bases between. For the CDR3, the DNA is TGTGCCAGCAGCTTTACCTCCTACAATGAGCAGTTCTTC. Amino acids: CASSFTSYNEQFF.

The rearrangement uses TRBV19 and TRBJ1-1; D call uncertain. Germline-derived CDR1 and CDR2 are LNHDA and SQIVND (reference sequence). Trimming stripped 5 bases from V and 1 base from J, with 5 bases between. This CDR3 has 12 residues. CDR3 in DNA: TGTGCCAGTAGTTGGGGGAACACTGAAGCTTTCTTT. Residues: CASSWGNTEAFF. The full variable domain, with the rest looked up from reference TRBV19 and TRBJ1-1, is DGGITQSPKYLFRKEGQNVTLSCEQNLNHDAMYWYRQDPGQGLRLIYYSQIVNDFQKGDIAEGYSVSREKKESFPLTVTSAQKNPTAFYLCASSWGNTEAFFGQGTRLTVV.

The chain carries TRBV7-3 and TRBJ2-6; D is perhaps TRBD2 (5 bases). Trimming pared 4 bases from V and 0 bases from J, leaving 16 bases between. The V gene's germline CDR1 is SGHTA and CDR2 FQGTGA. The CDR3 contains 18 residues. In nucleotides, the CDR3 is TGTGCCAGCAGCTCACCCGGGGTCCGGAACTCTGGGGCCAACGTCCTGACTTTC. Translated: CASSSPGVRNSGANVLTF.

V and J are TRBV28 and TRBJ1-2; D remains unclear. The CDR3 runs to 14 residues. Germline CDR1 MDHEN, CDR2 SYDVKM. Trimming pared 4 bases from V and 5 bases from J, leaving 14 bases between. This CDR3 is CASSSPPPGYGYTF. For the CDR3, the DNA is TGTGCCAGCAGTTCCCCCCCTCCGGGGTATGGCTACACCTTC.

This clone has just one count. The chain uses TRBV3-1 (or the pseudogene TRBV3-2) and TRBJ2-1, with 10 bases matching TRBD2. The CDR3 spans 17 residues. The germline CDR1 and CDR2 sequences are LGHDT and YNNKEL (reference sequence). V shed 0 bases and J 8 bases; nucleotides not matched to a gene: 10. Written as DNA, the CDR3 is TGTGCCAGCAGCCAAGACCATGGACTAGCGGCCTGGGATGAGCAGTTCTTC. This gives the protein CASSQDHGLAAWDEQFF.

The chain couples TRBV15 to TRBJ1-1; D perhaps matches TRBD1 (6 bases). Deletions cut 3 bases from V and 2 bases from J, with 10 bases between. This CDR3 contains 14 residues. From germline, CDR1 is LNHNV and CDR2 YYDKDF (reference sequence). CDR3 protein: CATSRDRLNTEAFF. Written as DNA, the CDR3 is TGTGCCACCAGCAGGGACAGACTAAACACTGAAGCTTTCTTT.

This chain's CDR3 is CASSQNGWLVEQYF. For the CDR3, the DNA is TGTGCCAGCAGCCAGAATGGCTGGCTAGTCGAGCAGTACTTC. V and J are TRBV3-1 (or the pseudogene TRBV3-2) and TRBJ2-7; D remains ambiguous. The germline V gene encodes CDR1 LGHDT and CDR2 YNNKEL (reference sequence). Trimming pared 3 bases from V and 6 bases from J, leaving 15 bases between. CDR3 length: 14 amino acids.

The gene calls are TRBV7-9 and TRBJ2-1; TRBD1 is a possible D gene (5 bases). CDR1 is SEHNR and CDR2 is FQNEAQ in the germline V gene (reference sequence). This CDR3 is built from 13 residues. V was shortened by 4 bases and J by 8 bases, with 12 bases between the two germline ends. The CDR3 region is CASSSHDSYEQFF. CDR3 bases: TGTGCCAGCAGCTCACACGACAGTTATGAGCAGTTCTTC.